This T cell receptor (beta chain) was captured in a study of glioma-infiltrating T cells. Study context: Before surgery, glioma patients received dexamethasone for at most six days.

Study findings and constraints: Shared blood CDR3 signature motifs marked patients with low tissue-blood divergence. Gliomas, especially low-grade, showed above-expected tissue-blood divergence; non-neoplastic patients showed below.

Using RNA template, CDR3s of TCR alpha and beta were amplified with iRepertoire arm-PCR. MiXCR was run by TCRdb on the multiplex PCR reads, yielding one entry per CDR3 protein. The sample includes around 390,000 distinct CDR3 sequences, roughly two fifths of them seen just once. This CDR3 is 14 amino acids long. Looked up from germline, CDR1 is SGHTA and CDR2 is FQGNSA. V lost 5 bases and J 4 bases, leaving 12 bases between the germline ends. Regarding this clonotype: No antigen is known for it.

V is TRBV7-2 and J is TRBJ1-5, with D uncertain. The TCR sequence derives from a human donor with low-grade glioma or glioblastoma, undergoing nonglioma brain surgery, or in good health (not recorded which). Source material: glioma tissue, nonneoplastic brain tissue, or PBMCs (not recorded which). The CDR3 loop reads CASSLTSFNQPQHF. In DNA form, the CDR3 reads TGTGCCAGCAGCCTAACCAGTTTTAATCAGCCCCAGCATTTT. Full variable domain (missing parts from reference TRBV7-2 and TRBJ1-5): GAGVSQSPSNKVTEKGKDVELRCDPISGHTALYWYRQSLGQGLEFLIYFQGNSAPDKSGLPSDRFSAERTGGSVSTLTIQRTQQEDSAVYLCASSLTSFNQPQHFGDGTRLSIL.